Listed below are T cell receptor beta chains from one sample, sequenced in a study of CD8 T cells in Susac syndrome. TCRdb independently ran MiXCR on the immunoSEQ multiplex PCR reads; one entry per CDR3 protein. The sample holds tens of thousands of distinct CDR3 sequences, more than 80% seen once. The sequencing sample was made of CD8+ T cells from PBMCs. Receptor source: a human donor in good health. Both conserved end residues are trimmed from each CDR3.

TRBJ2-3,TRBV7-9,ASSWTGLPDTQY
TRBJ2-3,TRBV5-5,ASSLRLAGITDTQY
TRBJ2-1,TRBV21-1,ASSKGPYEGGGHNEQF
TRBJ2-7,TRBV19,ASAAQVNYEQY
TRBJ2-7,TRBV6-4,ASSPAEDRGSSEQY
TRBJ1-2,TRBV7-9,ASSGARYT
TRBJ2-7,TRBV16,ASSHQTTYEQY
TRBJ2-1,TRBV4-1,ASSQLRLGAGSNEQF
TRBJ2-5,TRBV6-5,ASSYPASGDSETQY
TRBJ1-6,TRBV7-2,ASSQRGVYSYNSPLH
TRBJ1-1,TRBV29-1,SVRQGATNTEAF
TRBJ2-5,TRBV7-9,ASSLLGQDQETQY
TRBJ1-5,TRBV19,ASSIVPDRQQPQH
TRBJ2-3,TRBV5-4,ASSRGGDTQY
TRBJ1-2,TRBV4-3,ASSQDLQKKAT
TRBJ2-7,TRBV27,ASTSRGSHEQY
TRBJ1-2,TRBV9,ASTGGGEDGYT